This T cell receptor beta chain came from a study of T cell responses to AZD1222 COVID-19 vaccine. On this clone itself: Its target is not known.

Profiling relied on immunoSEQ multiplex PCR, and the TCRdb table lists in-frame clones only, not all of them. This table holds some 22,000 clones, around 82% found once. In germline, CDR1 is MDHEN, CDR2 SYDVKM. Trimming took 5 bases from V and 1 from J; bases not matched to a gene: 11. This CDR3 region has 16 residues. Study outcomes and limitations: None of the repertoires were sampled until the peak T cell response had passed. Two AZD1222 doses significantly raised spike-specific TCR breadth and depth over controls.

The TCR originated in an adult in good health. The V gene is TRBV28, the J gene TRBJ2-7, with TRBD2 matching 7 bases. Sequenced material: peripheral blood, taken on day 0 of AZD1222 vaccination. As DNA, the CDR3 is TGTGCCAGCAGTAGGGCGGGAGTGCGGGCGTCCTACGAGCAGTACTTC. Protein: CASSRAGVRASYEQYF. Based on the CDR3 plus reference TRBV28 and TRBJ2-7, the full variable domain is DVKVTQSSRYLVKRTGEKVFLECVQDMDHENMFWYRQDPGLGLRLIYFSYDVKMKEKGDIPEGYSVSREKKERFSLILESASTNQTSMYLCASSRAGVRASYEQYFGPGTRLTVT.